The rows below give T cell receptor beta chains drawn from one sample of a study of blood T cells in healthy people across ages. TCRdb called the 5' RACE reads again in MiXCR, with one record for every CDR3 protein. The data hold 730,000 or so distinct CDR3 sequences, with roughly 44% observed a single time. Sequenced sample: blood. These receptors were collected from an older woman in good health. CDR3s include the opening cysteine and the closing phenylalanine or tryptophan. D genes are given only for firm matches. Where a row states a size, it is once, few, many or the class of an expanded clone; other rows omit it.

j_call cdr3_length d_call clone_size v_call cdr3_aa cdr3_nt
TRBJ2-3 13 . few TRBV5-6 CASSLWGADTQYF TGTGCCAGCAGCTTGTGGGGGGCGGATACGCAGTATTTT
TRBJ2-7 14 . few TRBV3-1 CASSQSSSFYEQYF TGTGCCAGCAGCCAATCTTCCAGTTTCTACGAGCAGTACTTC
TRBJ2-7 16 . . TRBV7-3 CASNPTATGEGSEQYF TGTGCCAGCAACCCGACCGCTACAGGGGAGGGCTCCGAGCAGTACTTC
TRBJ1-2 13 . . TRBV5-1 CASGGTSKAGYTF TGCGCCAGCGGCGGGACTTCAAAGGCTGGCTACACCTTC
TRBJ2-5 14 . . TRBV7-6 CASSFKGISGTQYF TGTGCCAGCAGCTTTAAGGGCATAAGTGGGACCCAGTACTTC
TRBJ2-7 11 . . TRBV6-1 CASRVANEQYF TGTGCCAGCAGGGTAGCAAACGAGCAGTACTTC
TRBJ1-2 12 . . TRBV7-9 CASSLEVNGYTF TGTGCCAGCAGCTTAGAAGTAAATGGCTACACCTTC
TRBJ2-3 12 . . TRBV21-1 CASSPPGCTQYF TGTGCCAGCAGCCCCCCGGGATGTACGCAGTATTTT
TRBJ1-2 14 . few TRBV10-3 CAIIGQLGDYGYTF TGTGCCATCATCGGACAGCTTGGTGACTATGGCTACACCTTC
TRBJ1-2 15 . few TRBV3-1 CASSQDLGRNYGYTF TGTGCCAGCAGCCAAGATCTGGGACGGAACTATGGCTACACCTTC
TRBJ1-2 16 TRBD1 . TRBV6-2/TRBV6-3 CASRKPGTGSAYGYTF TGTGCCAGCAGAAAACCCGGGACAGGGTCGGCCTATGGCTACACCTTC
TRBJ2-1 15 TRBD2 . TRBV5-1 CASSLDLAGDNKQFF TGCGCCAGCAGCCTGGACCTAGCGGGAGACAATAAGCAGTTCTTC
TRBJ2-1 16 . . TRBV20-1 CSALILSGQNYNEQFF TGCAGTGCTTTAATTTTAAGCGGACAGAACTACAATGAGCAGTTCTTC
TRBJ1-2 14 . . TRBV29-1 CSVEAGILGGGYTF TGCAGCGTTGAGGCCGGGATCCTCGGGGGCGGCTACACCTTC
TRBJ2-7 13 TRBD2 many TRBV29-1 CSVRLAGTYEQYF TGCAGCGTCCGACTAGCGGGGACCTACGAGCAGTACTTC
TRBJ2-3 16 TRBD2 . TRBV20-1 CSASRVRAGGGDTQYF TGCAGTGCTAGCCGGGTCAGAGCTGGGGGGGGAGATACGCAGTATTTT
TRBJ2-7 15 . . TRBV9 CASSVGVDYSYEQYF TGTGCCAGCAGCGTAGGGGTGGATTACTCCTACGAGCAGTACTTC
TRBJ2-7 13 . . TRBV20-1 CGAPPRGGYEQYF TGCGGTGCCCCCCCCAGGGGCGGGTACGAGCAGTACTTC
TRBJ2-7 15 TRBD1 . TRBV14 CASSQPGQGPYEQYF TGTGCCAGCAGCCAACCAGGACAGGGCCCCTACGAGCAGTACTTC
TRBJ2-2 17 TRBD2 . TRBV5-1 CASSLFGTSINTGELFF TGCGCCAGCAGCTTGTTCGGGACTAGTATCAACACCGGGGAGCTGTTTTTT
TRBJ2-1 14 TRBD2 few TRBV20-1 CSARDGRAYNEQFF TGCAGTGCTAGAGATGGGAGGGCCTACAATGAGCAGTTCTTC
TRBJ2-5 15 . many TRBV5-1 CASSPERGFVETQYF TGCGCCAGCAGCCCAGAAAGGGGATTTGTAGAGACCCAGTACTTC
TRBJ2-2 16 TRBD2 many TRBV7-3 CASSLIPGGNTGELFF TGTGCCAGCAGCTTAATACCGGGGGGGAACACCGGGGAGCTGTTTTTT
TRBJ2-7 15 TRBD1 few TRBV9 CASSVLDRIGYEQYF TGTGCCAGCAGCGTCCTGGACAGGATTGGCTACGAGCAGTACTTC
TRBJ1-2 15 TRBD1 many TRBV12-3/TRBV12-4 CASTLGQGASYGYTF TGTGCCAGCACCCTCGGACAGGGGGCTAGCTATGGCTACACCTTC
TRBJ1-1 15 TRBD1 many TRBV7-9 CASSLATGGGAEAFF TGTGCCAGCAGCTTGGCGACAGGGGGTGGGGCTGAAGCTTTCTTT